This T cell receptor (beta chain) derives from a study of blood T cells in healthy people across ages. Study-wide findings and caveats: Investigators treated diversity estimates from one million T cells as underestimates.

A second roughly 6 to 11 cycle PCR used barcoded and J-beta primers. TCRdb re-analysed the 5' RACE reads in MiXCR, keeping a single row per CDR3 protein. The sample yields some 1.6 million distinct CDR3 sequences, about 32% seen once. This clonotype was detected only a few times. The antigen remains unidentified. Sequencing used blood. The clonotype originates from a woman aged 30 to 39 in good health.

The CDR3: CASGDRGEQYF. CDR3 sequence (DNA): TGCGCCAGCGGGGACAGGGGTGAGCAGTACTTC. This chain uses TRBV5-1 with TRBJ2-7; TRBD1 matches 10 bases. Germline CDR1 and CDR2: SGHRS and YFSETQ. The CDR3 consists of 11 residues. Trimming cost V 7 bases and J 7 bases; bases outside gene matches: 2. The full variable domain, its missing parts supplied by reference TRBV5-1 and TRBJ2-7, is KAGVTQTPRYLIKTRGQQVTLSCSPISGHRSVSWYQQTPGQGLQFLFEYFSETQRNKGNFPGRFSGRQFSNSRSEMNVSTLELGDSALYLCASGDRGEQYFGPGTRLTVT.